This entry lists 10 T cell receptor beta chains sequenced from one sample in a study of T cell responses to AZD1222 COVID-19 vaccine. The repertoire was sequenced with immunoSEQ multiplex PCR; TCRdb's copy has only in-frame clones and lacks some. The table has 90,000 to 150,000 clones, over 75% seen once. The material was peripheral blood, obtained on day 0 of AZD1222 vaccination. The receptors were gathered from an adult in good health.

The rearrangement joins TRBV10-3 to TRBJ1-2, with 7 bases that match TRBD1. The CDR3 is 15 residues long. The ends lost 0 bases at V and 6 bases at J; junction bases unmatched: 7. Germline assignment: CDR1 ENHRY and CDR2 SYGVKD. The CDR3 spells CAISESDDRANGYTF. CDR3 sequence (DNA): TGTGCCATCAGTGAGTCGGATGACAGGGCGAATGGCTACACCTTC.

The chain carries TRBV9 and TRBJ1-2, with 10 bases that match TRBD1. V was clipped by 2 bases and J by 4 bases; unmatched bases: 5. Germline V lookup: CDR1 SGDLS, CDR2 YYNGEE. This CDR3 has 15 amino acids. The CDR3 DNA sequence: TGTGCCAGCAGCGTCGGGACAGGGGCGGCCTATGGCTACACCTTC. Translation: CASSVGTGAAYGYTF.

The count of this clone is one. This chain connects TRBV4-3 to TRBJ1-2; D unresolved. V lost 0 bases and J lost 0, with 8 bases in between. CDR1 is LGHNA, CDR2 YSLEER, per germline. This CDR3 region has 15 residues. The CDR3, as DNA: TGCGCCAGCAGCCAAGAGGACGGGTCTAACTATGGCTACACCTTC. As protein: CASSQEDGSNYGYTF.

The chain employs TRBV6-5 and TRBJ1-1; 7 bases match TRBD1. CDR3 length equals 13 residues. J lost 3 bases, V lost 4 bases, and 2 bases had no gene match. Germline V gives CDR1 MNHEY, CDR2 SVGAGI. The CDR3 coding sequence is TGTGCCAGCAGTTTAACAGGGGACACTGAAGCTTTCTTT. It encodes CASSLTGDTEAFF.

CDR3 protein: CASSLDGGIPNTGELFF. The CDR3 DNA reads as TGCGCCAGCAGCTTGGATGGGGGGATACCGAACACCGGGGAGCTGTTTTTT. The V gene is TRBV5-1, the J gene TRBJ2-2; a possible D gene is TRBD2 (6 bases). The CDR3 has 17 residues. Looked up from germline, CDR1 is SGHRS and CDR2 is YFSETQ. The V gene lost 0 bases and the J gene lost 0 bases, with 12 bases spanning the gap.

J is TRBJ2-7 and V is TRBV27; D unresolved. Germline V gene data show CDR1 as MNHEY and CDR2 as SMNVEV (reference sequence). Trimming took 5 bases from V and 7 from J, leaving 24 bases between them. There are 16 residues in the CDR3. This chain's CDR3 is CASSGSRAYISSEQYF. CDR3 bases: TGTGCCAGCAGTGGTAGTAGGGCCTATATTTCTAGTGAGCAGTACTTC.

This clone has more than one count but fewer than ten. The rearrangement uses TRBV5-1 and TRBJ1-6; D perhaps matches TRBD1 (5 bases). Trimming removed 2 bases from V and 11 bases from J, with 11 bases in between. This CDR3 is 13 amino acids long. Germline CDR1 reads SGHRS; CDR2 reads YFSETQ. The CDR3 nucleotides read TGCGCCAGCAGCTTTCGATGGGGGGCACCCCTCCACTTT. It translates to CASSFRWGAPLHF.

CDR3 DNA sequence: TGTGCCATCAGTGAGTCCGGCAGCTCTGGAAACACCATATATTTT. The encoded protein is CAISESGSSGNTIYF. V usage is TRBV10-3 and J usage is TRBJ1-3, with D unresolved. The CDR3 has 15 amino acids. V gave up 0 bases and J gave up 0 bases, with 6 bases separating them. Per germline, CDR1 ENHRY and CDR2 SYGVKD.

This chain uses TRBV5-1 with TRBJ2-3; D unclear. Germline V gene data show CDR1 as SGHRS and CDR2 as YFSETQ. The CDR3 length is 14 residues. Trimming took 4 bases from V and 2 from J, leaving 11 bases between them. The CDR3 protein is CASSPGGTTDTQYF. The DNA of the CDR3 is TGCGCCAGCAGCCCGGGCGGCACCACAGATACGCAGTATTTT.

This rearrangement joins TRBV15 to TRBJ2-7; 12 bases fit TRBD2. Looked up from germline, CDR1 is LNHNV and CDR2 is YYDKDF (reference sequence). The V gene end was trimmed by 0 bases and the J gene end by 2 bases; junction bases not matched to a gene: 5. The CDR3 sequence is 17 residues long. The CDR3 sequence: CATSREETSGGAYEQYF. CDR3 nucleotide sequence: TGTGCCACCAGCAGAGAAGAGACTAGCGGGGGTGCCTACGAGCAGTACTTC.